Included here is one TCR beta chain sequence, with context. Its antigen is unidentified. This sample was included in a study of CD4+ T cells in melanoma. Study results and limitations: Diverse differentiation states were reported for melanoma neoantigen-specific CD4+ T cells. CD8+ T cell, macrophage and B cell function reportedly correlated with neoantigen-specific CD4+ T cells.

Produced via immunoSEQ multiplex PCR; TCRdb's table is partial and in-frame only. The sample has about 15,000 clones; approximately 62% are singletons. This TCR derives from a human donor with melanoma. Input material: cells from a culture (not recorded whether cultured in vitro).

CDR3 sequence reads: CASSRTGTAASGANVLTF. DNA of the CDR3: TGTGCCAGCAGCCGTACGGGGACAGCGGCCTCTGGGGCCAACGTCCTGACTTTC. The gene calls are TRBV7-6 and TRBJ2-6; 7 bases map to TRBD1. CDR1 SGHVS and CDR2 FNYEAQ come from the germline V gene. After removal of 5 bases from V and 0 bases from J, the junction contained 10 bases not matched to a gene. The CDR3 consists of 18 residues.